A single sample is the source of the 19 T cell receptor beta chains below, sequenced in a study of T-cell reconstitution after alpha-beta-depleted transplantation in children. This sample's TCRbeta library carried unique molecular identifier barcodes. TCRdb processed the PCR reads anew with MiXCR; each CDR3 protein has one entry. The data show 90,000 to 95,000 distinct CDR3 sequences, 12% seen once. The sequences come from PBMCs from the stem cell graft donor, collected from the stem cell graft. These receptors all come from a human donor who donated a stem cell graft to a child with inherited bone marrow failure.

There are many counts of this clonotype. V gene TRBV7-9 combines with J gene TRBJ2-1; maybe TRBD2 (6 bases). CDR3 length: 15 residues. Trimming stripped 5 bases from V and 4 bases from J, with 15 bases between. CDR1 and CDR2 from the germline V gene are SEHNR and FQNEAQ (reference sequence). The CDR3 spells CASSPQRVGYNEQFF. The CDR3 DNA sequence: TGTGCCAGCAGCCCCCAGCGGGTGGGTTACAATGAGCAGTTCTTC.

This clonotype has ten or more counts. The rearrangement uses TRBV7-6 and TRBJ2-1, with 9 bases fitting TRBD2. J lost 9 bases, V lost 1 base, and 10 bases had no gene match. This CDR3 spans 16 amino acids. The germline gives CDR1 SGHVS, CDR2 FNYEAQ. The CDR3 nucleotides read TGTGCCAGCAGCTTAGGCGGCGGGAGGGCCCTCGGTGAGCAGTTCTTC. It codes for CASSLGGGRALGEQFF.

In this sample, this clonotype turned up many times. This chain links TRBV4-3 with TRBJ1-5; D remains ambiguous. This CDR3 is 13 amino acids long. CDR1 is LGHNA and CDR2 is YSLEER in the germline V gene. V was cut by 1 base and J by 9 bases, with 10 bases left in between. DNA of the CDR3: TGCGCCAGCAGCCAAGTTTTGGGGTCGCCCCAGCATTTT. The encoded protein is CASSQVLGSPQHF.

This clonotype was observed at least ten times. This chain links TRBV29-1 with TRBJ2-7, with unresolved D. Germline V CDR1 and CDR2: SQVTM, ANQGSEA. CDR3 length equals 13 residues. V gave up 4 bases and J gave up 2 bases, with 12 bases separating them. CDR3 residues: CSVGYQYPYEQYF. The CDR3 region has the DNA TGCAGCGTTGGGTATCAATACCCCTACGAGCAGTACTTC.

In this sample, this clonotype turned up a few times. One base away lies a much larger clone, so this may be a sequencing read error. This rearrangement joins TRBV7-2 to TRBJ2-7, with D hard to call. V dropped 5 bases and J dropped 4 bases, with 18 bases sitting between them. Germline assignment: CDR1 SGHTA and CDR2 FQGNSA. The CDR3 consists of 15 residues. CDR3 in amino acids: CASSPTGGPIYEQYF. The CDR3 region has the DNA TGTGCCAGCAGCCCTACGGGTGGTCCAATTTACGAGCAGTACTTC.

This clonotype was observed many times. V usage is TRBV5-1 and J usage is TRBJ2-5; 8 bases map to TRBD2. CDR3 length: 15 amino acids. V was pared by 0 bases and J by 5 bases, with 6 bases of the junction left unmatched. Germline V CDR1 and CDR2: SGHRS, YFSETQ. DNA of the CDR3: TGCGCCAGCAGCTTGGCCCGGGGGGGCCAGGAGACCCAGTACTTC. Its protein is CASSLARGGQETQYF.

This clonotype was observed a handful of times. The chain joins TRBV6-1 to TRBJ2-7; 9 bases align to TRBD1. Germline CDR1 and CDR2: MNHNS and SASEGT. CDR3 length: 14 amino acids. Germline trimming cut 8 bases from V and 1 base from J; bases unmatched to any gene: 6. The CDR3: CASCGQGSSYEQYF. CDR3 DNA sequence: TGTGCCAGCTGCGGACAGGGGTCGTCCTACGAGCAGTACTTC.

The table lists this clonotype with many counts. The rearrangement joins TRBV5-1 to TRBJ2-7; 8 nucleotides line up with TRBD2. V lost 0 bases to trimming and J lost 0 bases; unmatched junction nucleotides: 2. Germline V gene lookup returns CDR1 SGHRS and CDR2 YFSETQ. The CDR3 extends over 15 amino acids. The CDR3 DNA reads TGCGCCAGCAGCTTGGGCGGGGGGCCCTCCTACGAGCAGTACTTC. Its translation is CASSLGGGPSYEQYF.

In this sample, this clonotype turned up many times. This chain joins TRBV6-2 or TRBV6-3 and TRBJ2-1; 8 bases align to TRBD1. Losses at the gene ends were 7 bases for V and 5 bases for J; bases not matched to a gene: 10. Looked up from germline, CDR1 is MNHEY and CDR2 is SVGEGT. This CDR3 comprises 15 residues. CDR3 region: CASNPRQGFNNEQFF. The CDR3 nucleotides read TGTGCCAGCAACCCTAGACAGGGGTTCAACAATGAGCAGTTCTTC.

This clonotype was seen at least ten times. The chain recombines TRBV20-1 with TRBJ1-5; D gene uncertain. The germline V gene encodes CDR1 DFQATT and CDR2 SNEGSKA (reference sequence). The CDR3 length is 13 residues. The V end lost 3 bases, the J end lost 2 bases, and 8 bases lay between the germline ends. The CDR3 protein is CSARSEGNQPQHF. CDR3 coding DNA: TGCAGTGCTAGGTCAGAAGGCAATCAGCCCCAGCATTTT.

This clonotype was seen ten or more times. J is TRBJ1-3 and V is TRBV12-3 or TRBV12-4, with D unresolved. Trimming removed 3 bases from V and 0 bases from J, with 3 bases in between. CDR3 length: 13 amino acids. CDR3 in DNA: TGTGCCAGCAGTTTCAACTCTGGAAACACCATATATTTT. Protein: CASSFNSGNTIYF.

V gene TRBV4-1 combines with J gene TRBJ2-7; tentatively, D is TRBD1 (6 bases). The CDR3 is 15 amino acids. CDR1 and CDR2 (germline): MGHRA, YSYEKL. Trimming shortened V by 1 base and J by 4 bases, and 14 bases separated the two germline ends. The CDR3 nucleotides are TGCGCCAGCAGCCAAGGAGAGGGGGTAGGGTACGAGCAGTACTTC. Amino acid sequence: CASSQGEGVGYEQYF.

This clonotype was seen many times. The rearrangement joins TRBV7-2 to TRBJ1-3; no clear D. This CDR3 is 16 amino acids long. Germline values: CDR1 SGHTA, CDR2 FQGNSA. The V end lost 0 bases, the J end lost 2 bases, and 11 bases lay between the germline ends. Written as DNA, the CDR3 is TGTGCCAGCAGCTTAGCGTTAAACCCACCTGGAAACACCATATATTTT. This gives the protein CASSLALNPPGNTIYF.

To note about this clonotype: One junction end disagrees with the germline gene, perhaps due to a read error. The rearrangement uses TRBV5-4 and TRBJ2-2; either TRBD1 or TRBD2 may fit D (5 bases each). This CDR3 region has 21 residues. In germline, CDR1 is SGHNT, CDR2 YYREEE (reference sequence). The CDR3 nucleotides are TGTGCCATCAGCTCGGGGATGCCCTGTGGGGGACCCCCCGAGGAAGCCGGGGAGCTGTTTTTT. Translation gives CAISSGMPCGGPPEEAGELFF. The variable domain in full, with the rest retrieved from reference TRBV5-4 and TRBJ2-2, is ETGVTQSPTHLIKTRGQQVTLRCSSQSGHNTVSWYQQALGQGPQFIFQYYREEENGRGNFPPRFSGLQFPNYSSELNVNALELDDSALYLCAISSGMPCGGPPEEAGELFFGEGSRLTVL.

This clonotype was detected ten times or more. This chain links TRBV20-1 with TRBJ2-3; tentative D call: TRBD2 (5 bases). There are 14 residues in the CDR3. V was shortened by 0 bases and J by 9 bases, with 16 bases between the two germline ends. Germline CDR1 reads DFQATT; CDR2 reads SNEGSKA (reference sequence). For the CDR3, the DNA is TGCAGTGCTAGAGACCACGCCGTGGGAGTCACGCAGTATTTT. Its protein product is CSARDHAVGVTQYF.

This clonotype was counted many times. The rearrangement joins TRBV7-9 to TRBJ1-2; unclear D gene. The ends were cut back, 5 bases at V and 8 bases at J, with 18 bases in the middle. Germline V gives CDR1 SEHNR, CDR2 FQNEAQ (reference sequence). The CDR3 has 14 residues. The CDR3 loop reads CASSPREGVGGYTF. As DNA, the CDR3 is TGTGCCAGCAGCCCGAGGGAAGGCGTTGGAGGCTACACCTTC. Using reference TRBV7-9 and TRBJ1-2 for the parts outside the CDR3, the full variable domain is DTGVSQNPRHKITKRGQNVTFRCDPISEHNRLYWYRQTLGQGPEFLTYFQNEAQLEKSRLLSDRFSAERPKGSFSTLEIQRTEQGDSAMYLCASSPREGVGGYTFGSGTRLTVV.

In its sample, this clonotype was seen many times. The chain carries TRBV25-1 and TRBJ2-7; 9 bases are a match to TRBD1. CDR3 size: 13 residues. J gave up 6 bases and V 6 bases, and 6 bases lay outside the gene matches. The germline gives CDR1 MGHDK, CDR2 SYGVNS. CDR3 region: CASSRQDRGEQYF. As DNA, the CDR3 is TGTGCCAGCAGCCGACAGGACAGGGGCGAGCAGTACTTC.

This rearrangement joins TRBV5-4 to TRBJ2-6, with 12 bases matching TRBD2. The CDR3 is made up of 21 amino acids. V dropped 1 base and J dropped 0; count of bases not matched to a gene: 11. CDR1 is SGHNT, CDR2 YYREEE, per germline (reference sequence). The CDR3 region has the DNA TGTGCCAGCAGCTTGCGAGCTAGCGGGAGGGGTTTATCCTCTGGGGCCAACGTCCTGACTTTC. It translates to CASSLRASGRGLSSGANVLTF.

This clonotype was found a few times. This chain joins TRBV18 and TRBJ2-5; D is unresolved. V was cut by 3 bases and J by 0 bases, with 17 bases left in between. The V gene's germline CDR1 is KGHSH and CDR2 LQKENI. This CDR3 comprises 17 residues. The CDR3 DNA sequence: TGTGCCAGCTCACCGAAAGACACCCTTATTAACCAAGAGACCCAGTACTTC. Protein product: CASSPKDTLINQETQYF.